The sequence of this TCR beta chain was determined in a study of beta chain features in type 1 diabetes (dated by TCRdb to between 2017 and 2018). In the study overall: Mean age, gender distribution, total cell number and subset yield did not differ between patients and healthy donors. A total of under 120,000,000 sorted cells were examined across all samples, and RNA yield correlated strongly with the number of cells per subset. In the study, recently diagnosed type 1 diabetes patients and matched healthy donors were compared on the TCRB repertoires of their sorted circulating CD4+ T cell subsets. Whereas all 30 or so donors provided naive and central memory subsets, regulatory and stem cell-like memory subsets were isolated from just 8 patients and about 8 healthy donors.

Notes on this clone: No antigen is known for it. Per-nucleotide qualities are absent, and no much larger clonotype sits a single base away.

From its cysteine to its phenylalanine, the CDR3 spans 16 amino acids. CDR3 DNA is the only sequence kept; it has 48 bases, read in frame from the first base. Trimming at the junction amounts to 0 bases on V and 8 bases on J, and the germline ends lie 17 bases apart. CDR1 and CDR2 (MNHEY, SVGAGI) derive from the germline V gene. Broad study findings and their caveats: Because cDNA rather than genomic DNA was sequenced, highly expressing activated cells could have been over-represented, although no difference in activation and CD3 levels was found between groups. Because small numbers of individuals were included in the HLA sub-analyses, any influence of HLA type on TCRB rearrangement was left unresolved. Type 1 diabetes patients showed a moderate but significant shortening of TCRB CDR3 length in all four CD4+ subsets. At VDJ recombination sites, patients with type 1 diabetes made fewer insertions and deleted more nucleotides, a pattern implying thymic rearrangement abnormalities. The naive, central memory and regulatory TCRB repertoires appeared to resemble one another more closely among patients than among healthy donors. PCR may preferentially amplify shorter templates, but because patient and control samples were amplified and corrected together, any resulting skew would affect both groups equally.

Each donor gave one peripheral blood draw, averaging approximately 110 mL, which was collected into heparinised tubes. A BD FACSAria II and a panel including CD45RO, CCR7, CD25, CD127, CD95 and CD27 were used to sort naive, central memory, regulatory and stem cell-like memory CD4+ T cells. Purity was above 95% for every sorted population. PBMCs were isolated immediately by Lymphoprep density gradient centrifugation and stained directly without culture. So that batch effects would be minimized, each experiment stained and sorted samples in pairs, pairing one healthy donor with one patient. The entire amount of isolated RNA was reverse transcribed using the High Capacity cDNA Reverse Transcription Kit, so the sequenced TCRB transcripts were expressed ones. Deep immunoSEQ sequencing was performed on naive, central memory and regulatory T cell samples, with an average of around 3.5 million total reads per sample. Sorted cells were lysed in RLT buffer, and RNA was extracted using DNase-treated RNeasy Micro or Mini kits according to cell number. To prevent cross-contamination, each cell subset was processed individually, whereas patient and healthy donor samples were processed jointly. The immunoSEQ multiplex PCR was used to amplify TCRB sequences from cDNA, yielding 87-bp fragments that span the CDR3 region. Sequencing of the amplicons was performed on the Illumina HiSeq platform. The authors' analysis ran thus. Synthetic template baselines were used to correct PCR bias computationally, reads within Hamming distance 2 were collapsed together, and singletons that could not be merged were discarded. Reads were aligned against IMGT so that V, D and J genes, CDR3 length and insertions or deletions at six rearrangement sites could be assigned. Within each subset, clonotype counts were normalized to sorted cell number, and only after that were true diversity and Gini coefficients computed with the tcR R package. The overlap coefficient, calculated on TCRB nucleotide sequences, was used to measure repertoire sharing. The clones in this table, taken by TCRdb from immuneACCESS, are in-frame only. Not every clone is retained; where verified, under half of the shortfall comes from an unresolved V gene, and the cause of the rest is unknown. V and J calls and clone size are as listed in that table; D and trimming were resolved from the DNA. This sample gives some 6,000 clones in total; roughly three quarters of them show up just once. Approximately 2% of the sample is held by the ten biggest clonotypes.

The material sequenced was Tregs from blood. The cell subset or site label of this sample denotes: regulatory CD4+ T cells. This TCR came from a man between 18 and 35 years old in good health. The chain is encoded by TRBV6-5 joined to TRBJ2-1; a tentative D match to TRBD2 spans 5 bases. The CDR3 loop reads CASSYSSGKLFDEQFF. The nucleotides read TGTGCCAGCAGTTACTCATCCGGGAAACTTTTCGATGAGCAGTTCTTC.